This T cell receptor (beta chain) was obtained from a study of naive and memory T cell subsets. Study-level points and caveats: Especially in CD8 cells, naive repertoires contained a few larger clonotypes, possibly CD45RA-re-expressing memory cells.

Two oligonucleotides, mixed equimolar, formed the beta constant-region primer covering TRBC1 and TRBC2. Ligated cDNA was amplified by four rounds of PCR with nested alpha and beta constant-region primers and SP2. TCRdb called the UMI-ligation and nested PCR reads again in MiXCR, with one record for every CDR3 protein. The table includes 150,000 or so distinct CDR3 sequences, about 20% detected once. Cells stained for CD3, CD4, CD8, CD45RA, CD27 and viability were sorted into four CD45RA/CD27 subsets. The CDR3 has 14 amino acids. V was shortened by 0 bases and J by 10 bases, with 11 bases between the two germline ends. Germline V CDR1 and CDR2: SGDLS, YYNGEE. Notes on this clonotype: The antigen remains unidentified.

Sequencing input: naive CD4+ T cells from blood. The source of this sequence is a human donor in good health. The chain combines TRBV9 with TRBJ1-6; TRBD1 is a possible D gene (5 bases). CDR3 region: CASSVATVRSPLHF. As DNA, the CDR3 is TGTGCCAGCAGCGTAGCGACAGTACGATCACCCCTCCACTTT.